A single sample gave rise to the 22 T cell receptor beta chains below, sequenced in a study of blood T cell repertoires in COVID-19 (dated by TCRdb to about 2020). The library was made by the immunoSEQ multiplex PCR assay. TCRdb holds this immuneACCESS table with in-frame rearrangements only. Some clones are missing; in checked studies, unresolved V genes explain under half, and the rest has no known cause. The sample table holds 150,000 to 200,000 clones, of which 85% were seen once. The ten largest account for about 3% of the sample. The sample comprised peripheral blood. Source of these receptors: a human donor with acute or convalescent COVID-19. The donor label of this sample is uncertain.

V is TRBV11-3 and J is TRBJ2-1; D possibly corresponds to TRBD1 (6 bases). V lost 1 base and J 4 bases, leaving 14 bases between the germline ends. The CDR3 covers 16 residues. CDR1 and CDR2 (germline): SGHNT, YENEEA. CDR3 region: CASSLVRGARYNEQFF. DNA for the CDR3: TGTGCCAGCAGCTTAGTCAGGGGTGCGAGGTACAATGAGCAGTTCTTC. Full variable domain (missing parts from reference TRBV11-3 and TRBJ2-1): EAGVVQSPRYKIIEKKQPVAFWCNPISGHNTLYWYLQNLGQGPELLIRYENEEAVDDSQLPKDRFSAERLKGVDSTLKIQPAELGDSAVYLCASSLVRGARYNEQFFGPGTRLTVL.

The V and J genes are TRBV9 and TRBJ2-5, with D possibly matching TRBD2 (6 bases). V was pared by 4 bases and J by 4 bases, with 14 bases between. This CDR3 contains 14 residues. The germline V gene has CDR1 SGDLS and CDR2 YYNGEE. CDR3: CASSPRQRAETQYF. CDR3 nucleotide sequence: TGTGCCAGCAGCCCGCGACAGCGGGCAGAGACCCAGTACTTC.

The chain recombines TRBV12-3 or TRBV12-4 with TRBJ2-1; D uncertain. Trimming left V 2 bases short and J 9 bases short, with 8 bases between. The CDR3 spans 12 residues. The CDR3 sequence: CASSLRVGEQFF. CDR3 coding DNA: TGTGCCAGCAGTTTACGGGTGGGTGAGCAGTTCTTC.

V and J are TRBV3-1 (or the pseudogene TRBV3-2) and TRBJ1-6, with 9 bases aligning to TRBD1. Unmatched junction bases numbered 9, after V lost 0 bases and J lost 12 bases. The CDR3 runs to 16 residues. The germline gives CDR1 LGHDT, CDR2 YNNKEL (reference sequence). The CDR3 spells CASSQDLGQGSLPLHF. DNA for the CDR3: TGTGCCAGCAGCCAAGATTTGGGACAGGGAAGTTTACCCCTCCACTTT.

CDR3 in amino acids: CASSAAGRQGNIQYF. The CDR3 DNA reads TGTGCCAGCAGTGCAGCAGGGAGACAGGGAAACATTCAGTACTTC. The chain joins TRBV6-1 to TRBJ2-4; 7 bases fit TRBD1. V trimming: 4 bases; J trimming: 6 bases; junction bases outside the gene matches: 9. Germline CDR1 reads MNHNS; CDR2 reads SASEGT. CDR3 length equals 15 residues.

The chain employs TRBV25-1 and TRBJ2-7; 7 bases fit TRBD1. CDR3 size: 15 residues. V trimming: 4 bases; J trimming: 6 bases; junction bases outside the gene matches: 12. Germline lookup yields CDR1 MGHDK and CDR2 SYGVNS. CDR3 amino acids: CASSVTDGTVREQYF. The DNA for the CDR3 is TGTGCCAGCAGTGTAACCGACGGGACAGTTCGCGAGCAGTACTTC.

V usage is TRBV29-1 and J usage is TRBJ1-2, with 12 nucleotides matching TRBD1. The V and J ends lost 6 bases and 3 bases, in that order; junction bases with no gene match: 11. This CDR3 has 16 residues. Germline assignment: CDR1 SQVTM and CDR2 ANQGSEA. The CDR3 sequence: CSVDSPGQGADYGYTF. In DNA, the CDR3 is TGCAGCGTGGACTCTCCGGGACAGGGGGCGGACTATGGCTACACCTTC.

Written as DNA, the CDR3 is TGTGCCAGCAGTTACCCCGGACAGGGTACGCGGCACTACACCTTC. Protein: CASSYPGQGTRHYTF. The chain couples TRBV6-5 to TRBJ1-2; 8 bases fit TRBD1. Germline CDR1 reads MNHEY; CDR2 reads SVGAGI. V shed 2 bases and J 10 bases; nucleotides not matched to a gene: 12. The CDR3 has 15 amino acids.

The chain has TRBV15 and TRBJ1-5; no definite D call. Trimming cost V 1 base and J 1 base, with 17 bases left between them. The germline V gene encodes CDR1 LNHNV and CDR2 YYDKDF (reference sequence). This CDR3 is built from 18 residues. CDR3 nucleotide sequence: TGTGCCACCAGCAGAGCCCGGGTACCCCTCAAAAGCAATCAGCCCCAGCATTTT. Amino acids: CATSRARVPLKSNQPQHF.

The J gene is TRBJ2-5, the V gene TRBV5-1; 7 nucleotides match TRBD1. The length of the CDR3 is 14 residues. The germline CDR1 and CDR2 sequences are SGHRS and YFSETQ. Trimming removed 4 bases from V and 1 base from J; junction bases left unmatched: 4. The CDR3 region has the DNA TGCGCCAGCAGCCAGGGACAGACCCAAGAGACCCAGTACTTC. Translated: CASSQGQTQETQYF.

This chain links TRBV12-3 or TRBV12-4 with TRBJ1-6; TRBD1 is a possible D gene (5 bases). The V end lost 6 bases, the J end lost 10 bases, and 13 bases lay between the germline ends. The length of the CDR3 is 13 residues. The DNA for the CDR3 is TGTGCCAGCAGCCCCAGGGCCGTGTCACCCCTCCACTTT. Encoded protein: CASSPRAVSPLHF.

The sample holds one count of this clone. The chain is built from TRBV11-2 and TRBJ2-7, with D tentatively TRBD2 (6 bases). The CDR3 has 15 residues. Germline V gene data show CDR1 as SGHAT and CDR2 as FQNNGV. Trimming took 4 bases from V and 1 from J, leaving 14 bases between them. The CDR3 is CASSSRGPTSYEQYF. CDR3 nucleotide sequence: TGTGCCAGCAGCTCGCGGGGACCGACTTCCTACGAGCAGTACTTC. Full variable domain (rest looked up from reference TRBV11-2 and TRBJ2-7): EAGVAQSPRYKIIEKRQSVAFWCNPISGHATLYWYQQILGQGPKLLIQFQNNGVVDDSQLPKDRFSAERLKGVDSTLKIQPAKLEDSAVYLCASSSRGPTSYEQYFGPGTRLTVT.

This clone was counted between two and nine times. V gene TRBV29-1 combines with J gene TRBJ2-1; 7 bases are a match to TRBD1. Germline lookup yields CDR1 SQVTM and CDR2 ANQGSEA. V was clipped by 3 bases and J by 15 bases; unmatched bases: 14. The CDR3 is made up of 13 amino acids. Written as DNA, the CDR3 is TGCAGCGTTGATCTGGTGACAGGGTTCATGAGGTTCTTC. Translation: CSVDLVTGFMRFF.

The chain uses TRBV3-1 (or the pseudogene TRBV3-2) and TRBJ2-7, with a weak D call TRBD2 (5 bases). This CDR3 is built from 13 residues. The germline gives CDR1 LGHDT, CDR2 YNNKEL (reference sequence). The V gene lost 5 bases and the J gene lost 2 bases, with 10 bases spanning the gap. The CDR3 nucleotides read TGTGCCAGCAGCGTACGGGGAACCTACGAGCAGTACTTC. Translation gives CASSVRGTYEQYF.

V is TRBV2 and J is TRBJ1-2, with 7 nucleotides matching TRBD1. J gave up 4 bases and V 8 bases, and 7 bases lay outside the gene matches. CDR1 and CDR2 (germline): SNHLY, FYNNEI. This CDR3 comprises 13 residues. The CDR3 DNA reads TGTGCCAGCTACAGGGGCCCGGGCTATGGCTACACCTTC. This codes for CASYRGPGYGYTF.

This sequence joins TRBV7-6 and TRBJ2-5, with TRBD1 matching 10 bases. With 5 bases clipped from V and 3 bases from J, the junction kept 24 bases outside the gene matches. This CDR3 has 21 residues. CDR1 SGHVS and CDR2 FNYEAQ come from the germline V gene. DNA of the CDR3: TGTGCCAGCAGCCTTTCCGTTTACAGGACAGGGGGTACTATGGGTGAAGAGACCCAGTACTTC. Translating it yields CASSLSVYRTGGTMGEETQYF.

This clone was observed a single time. The rearrangement uses TRBV4-3 and TRBJ1-4; no reliable D call. There are 16 residues in the CDR3. Trimming took 4 bases from V and 1 from J, leaving 13 bases between them. Germline-derived CDR1 and CDR2 are LGHNA and YSLEER. The CDR3 is CASSRSRGGTNEKLFF. The CDR3 DNA sequence: TGCGCCAGCAGCCGGAGCCGGGGTGGAACTAATGAAAAACTGTTTTTT.

The J gene is TRBJ2-1, the V gene TRBV19; 8 bases fit TRBD2. Germline V gene data show CDR1 as LNHDA and CDR2 as SQIVND (reference sequence). Trimming took 5 bases from V and 0 from J; bases not matched to a gene: 15. CDR3 size: 19 residues. The CDR3 DNA is TGTGCCAGTAGTCCCCGGGGGCGGGGGGCGATAAGCTCCTACAATGAGCAGTTCTTC. It specifies CASSPRGRGAISSYNEQFF.

This chain connects TRBV7-3 to TRBJ2-1; weak D call: TRBD2 (6 bases). The CDR3 runs to 11 residues. Germline CDR1 SGHTA, CDR2 FQGTGA. V was clipped by 4 bases and J by 14 bases, with 12 bases between them. DNA for the CDR3: TGTGCCAGCAGCTCCGGGGGACCTAAGTTCTTC. Translating it yields CASSSGGPKFF.

V usage is TRBV19 and J usage is TRBJ2-1; 9 nucleotides align to TRBD1. Trimming removed 0 bases from V and 5 bases from J; junction bases left unmatched: 5. The CDR3 spans 16 residues. Germline lookup yields CDR1 LNHDA and CDR2 SQIVND (reference sequence). The CDR3 DNA sequence: TGTGCCAGTAGTATAGAGCTAGGACAGGGGAACAATGAGCAGTTCTTC. Its protein product is CASSIELGQGNNEQFF.

This chain links TRBV24-1 with TRBJ2-7; TRBD2 matches at 9 bases. The germline gives CDR1 KGHDR, CDR2 SFDVKD. This CDR3 contains 13 residues. The V segment lost 6 bases and the J segment 3 bases; nucleotides outside the gene matches: 2. CDR3 amino acids: CATSNSGGYEQYF. CDR3 DNA sequence: TGTGCCACCAGTAATAGCGGGGGCTACGAGCAGTACTTC.

This chain connects TRBV9 to TRBJ2-1, with 9 nucleotides matching TRBD2. Germline V CDR1 and CDR2: SGDLS, YYNGEE. The trim removed 0 bases at V and 6 bases at J, leaving 4 bases unmatched. This CDR3 comprises 15 residues. In DNA, the CDR3 is TGTGCCAGCAGCGTAGAAGGCGGGGGGGCCAATGAGCAGTTCTTC. Protein product: CASSVEGGGANEQFF.